The 27 T cell receptor beta chains presented below share a single source sample, sequenced in a study of blood T cell repertoires in COVID-19. The repertoire was sequenced with immunoSEQ multiplex PCR; TCRdb's copy has only in-frame clones and lacks some. There are around 140,000 clones in the sample; around 81% occur only once, and roughly 1.5% lies in the top ten. The sample was peripheral blood. These receptors all come from a human donor in a cohort sampled during active COVID-19.

This clone occurred once. The V and J genes are TRBV5-6 and TRBJ2-7, with 12 nucleotides matching TRBD2. This CDR3 region has 15 residues. CDR1 is SGHDT and CDR2 is YYEEEE in the germline V gene. Germline trimming cut 0 bases from V and 3 bases from J; bases unmatched to any gene: 1. The CDR3 loop is CASSLALAGGYEQYF. Written as DNA, the CDR3 is TGTGCCAGCAGCTTGGCACTAGCGGGAGGCTACGAGCAGTACTTC.

The V call is TRBV29-1, the J call TRBJ2-1; possibly TRBD2 for D (5 bases). The CDR3 is made up of 12 amino acids. CDR1 SQVTM and CDR2 ANQGSEA come from the germline V gene. Deletions cut 7 bases from V and 7 bases from J, with 14 bases between. The CDR3 sequence: CSASPTRNEQFF. In nucleotides, the CDR3 is TGCAGCGCCTCACCTACTAGAAATGAGCAGTTCTTC.

The V gene is TRBV6-4, the J gene TRBJ1-5; 12 positions agree with TRBD1. The CDR3 consists of 17 residues. The trim removed 4 bases at V and 7 bases at J, leaving 11 bases unmatched. Germline V gene lookup returns CDR1 MRHNA and CDR2 SNTAGT. CDR3 DNA: TGTGCCAGCAGTGCTTTGCCGGGACAGGGGGCGCGGCAGCCCCAGCATTTT. It translates to CASSALPGQGARQPQHF.

The chain has TRBV19 and TRBJ1-1; a possible D gene is TRBD1 (6 bases). The CDR3 runs 12 residues. V lost 7 bases, J lost 4 bases, and 10 bases lay in between. Germline V lookup: CDR1 LNHDA, CDR2 SQIVND (reference sequence). As DNA, the CDR3 is TGTGCCAGTAACAGGGATGGCACTGAAGCTTTCTTT. The encoded protein is CASNRDGTEAFF.

This clone was seen only once. CDR3 DNA sequence: TGTGCCAGCAGTTTATCCAGCGGGAGACCCACCGGGGAGCTGTTTTTT. Its protein product is CASSLSSGRPTGELFF. This rearrangement joins TRBV27 to TRBJ2-2; TRBD2 matches 8 bases. With 0 bases clipped from V and 4 bases from J, the junction kept 4 bases outside the gene matches. The germline CDR1 and CDR2 sequences are MNHEY and SMNVEV (reference sequence). The CDR3 is 16 residues long.

J is TRBJ1-5 and V is TRBV5-4, with D possibly TRBD1 on 6 matching bases. The V gene lost 1 base and the J gene lost 6 bases, with 14 bases spanning the gap. Looked up from germline, CDR1 is SGHNT and CDR2 is YYREEE (reference sequence). The CDR3 extends over 15 amino acids. For the CDR3, the DNA is TGTGCCAGCAGCTTGATGGGGGCTCGGAGTCAGCCCCAGCATTTT. Translating gives CASSLMGARSQPQHF. Using reference TRBV5-4 and TRBJ1-5 for the parts outside the CDR3, the full variable domain is ETGVTQSPTHLIKTRGQQVTLRCSSQSGHNTVSWYQQALGQGPQFIFQYYREEENGRGNFPPRFSGLQFPNYSSELNVNALELDDSALYLCASSLMGARSQPQHFGDGTRLSIL.

The genes are TRBV6-5 and TRBJ1-1, with 7 bases identical to TRBD1. This CDR3 contains 14 residues. Germline V CDR1 and CDR2: MNHEY, SVGAGI. V lost 5 bases and J lost 10; bases outside the gene matches: 13. For the CDR3, the DNA is TGTGCCAGCAGTACCTTGGGACAGATAGGCAGAGCTTTCTTT. Its translation is CASSTLGQIGRAFF.

The chain joins TRBV28 to TRBJ1-1, with D perhaps matching TRBD1 (5 bases). V was trimmed by 5 bases and J by 6 bases, leaving 19 bases between them. Looked up from germline, CDR1 is MDHEN and CDR2 is SYDVKM. This CDR3 has 15 amino acids. Written as DNA, the CDR3 is TGTGCCAGCAGTGACCCGGGGGTAGCGAAGGCTGAAGCTTTCTTT. This gives the protein CASSDPGVAKAEAFF.

The chain combines TRBV6-2 or TRBV6-3 with TRBJ1-2; 7 bases fit TRBD1. Trimming cost V 5 bases and J 6 bases; bases outside gene matches: 3. The CDR3 covers 12 residues. The germline V gene encodes CDR1 MNHEY and CDR2 SVGEGT. The CDR3: CASSMTGNGYTF. CDR3 coding DNA: TGTGCCAGCAGTATGACAGGGAATGGCTACACCTTC.

The rearrangement links TRBV5-8 to TRBJ1-1; D is perhaps TRBD1 (6 bases). The CDR3 loop spans 14 amino acids. Per the germline V gene, CDR1 is SGHTS and CDR2 is YDEGEE. Trimming took 3 bases from V and 4 from J, leaving 13 bases between them. The CDR3 spells CASSWGGGATEAFF. DNA of the CDR3: TGTGCCAGCAGCTGGGGAGGGGGAGCCACTGAAGCTTTCTTT.

DNA of the CDR3: TGTGCCTGGAGTGGGGACAGGGATCAGCCCCAGCATTTT. Translating it yields CAWSGDRDQPQHF. This chain uses TRBV30 with TRBJ1-5, with TRBD1 matching 9 bases. The CDR3 covers 13 residues. V lost 1 base to trimming and J lost 5 bases; unmatched junction nucleotides: 0. CDR1 GTSNPN and CDR2 SVGIG come from the germline V gene (reference sequence).

This sequence joins TRBV5-5 and TRBJ1-2, with D perhaps TRBD1 (6 bases). CDR1 is SGHKS and CDR2 is YYEKEE in the germline V gene (reference sequence). Trimming left V 6 bases short and J 5 bases short, with 20 bases between. The CDR3 length is 15 residues. The CDR3: CASTGGGPGRYGYTF. In DNA, the CDR3 is TGTGCCAGCACCGGGGGGGGGCCTGGTAGATATGGCTACACCTTC.

The chain combines TRBV7-2 with TRBJ2-5; 7 bases map to TRBD2. This CDR3 is built from 15 residues. The junction had 6 bases not matched to a gene; V was cut back by 0 bases and J by 5 bases. Germline V gene lookup returns CDR1 SGHTA and CDR2 FQGNSA. This CDR3 is CASSLAGGTWETQYF. The CDR3, as DNA: TGTGCCAGCAGCTTAGCGGGAGGGACGTGGGAGACCCAGTACTTC.

The table lists this clone with a few counts. Different DNA sequences within this sample yield the same CDR3. V gene TRBV7-3 combines with J gene TRBJ2-7; tentative D call: TRBD1 (6 bases). The CDR3 is 13 amino acids. In germline, CDR1 is SGHTA, CDR2 FQGTGA. The V end lost 5 bases, the J end lost 3 bases, and 11 bases lay between the germline ends. The CDR3, as DNA: TGTGCCAGCAGCCCTGGACAGAGCTACGAGCAGTACTTC. Residues: CASSPGQSYEQYF.

The chain recombines TRBV27 with TRBJ1-1, with D perhaps matching TRBD1 (5 bases). V was cut by 7 bases and J by 4 bases, with 13 bases left in between. The CDR3 sequence is 13 residues long. Germline CDR1 and CDR2: MNHEY and SMNVEV (reference sequence). The CDR3 DNA reads as TGTGCCAGCACCCCGGACAAATTCACTGAAGCTTTCTTT. Translated, it gives CASTPDKFTEAFF.

The chain uses TRBV18 and TRBJ2-3, with D tentatively TRBD2 (6 bases). The CDR3 has 14 amino acids. Germline CDR1 and CDR2: KGHSH and LQKENI. The V gene lost 6 bases and the J gene lost 3 bases, with 13 bases spanning the gap. CDR3 amino acids: CASSHEGRTDTQYF. The CDR3 nucleotides are TGTGCCAGCTCCCACGAAGGGAGGACAGATACGCAGTATTTT.

J is TRBJ2-3 and V is TRBV28, with TRBD2 as a possible D gene (5 bases). The V gene's germline CDR1 is MDHEN and CDR2 SYDVKM. CDR3 size: 16 residues. Trimming pared 6 bases from V and 0 bases from J, leaving 16 bases between. In DNA, the CDR3 is TGTGCCAGCAGCCTCGACGAGGGCGTTAGCACAGATACGCAGTATTTT. It translates to CASSLDEGVSTDTQYF.

The CDR3 DNA is TGTGCCAGTAGTATCCAGGGGGCGTGGGGCACTGAAGCTTTCTTT. Its translation is CASSIQGAWGTEAFF. This rearrangement joins TRBV19 to TRBJ1-1; 8 positions agree with TRBD1. Per germline, CDR1 LNHDA and CDR2 SQIVND (reference sequence). V was clipped by 3 bases and J by 4 bases; unmatched bases: 7. This CDR3 has 15 amino acids.

The rearrangement uses TRBV7-3 and TRBJ2-3, with 9 bases matching TRBD1. J lost 0 bases, V lost 5 bases, and 3 bases had no gene match. Germline V gives CDR1 SGHTA, CDR2 FQGTGA. This CDR3 region has 15 residues. This CDR3 reads CASSIQGASTDTQYF. In nucleotides, the CDR3 is TGTGCCAGCAGCATACAGGGGGCTAGCACAGATACGCAGTATTTT.

This rearrangement joins TRBV5-1 to TRBJ2-7; 7 bases align to TRBD1. Unmatched junction bases numbered 12, after V lost 3 bases and J lost 0 bases. Germline V gene data show CDR1 as SGHRS and CDR2 as YFSETQ. This CDR3 spans 17 amino acids. The CDR3 nucleotides read TGCGCCAGCAGCTCGTCGACAGGGTCGAGGAGCTCCTACGAGCAGTACTTC. Translation gives CASSSSTGSRSSYEQYF.

V is TRBV6-1 and J is TRBJ2-7; D gene unclear. CDR3 size: 13 residues. Between the trimmed V and J ends, which lost 2 bases and 7 bases, there was a span of 12 bases. Germline loops: CDR1 MNHNS, CDR2 SASEGT. The CDR3 loop reads CASSEYIRREQYF. Written as DNA, the CDR3 is TGTGCCAGCAGTGAATATATCCGGCGGGAGCAGTACTTC.

This rearrangement joins TRBV10-3 to TRBJ2-1, with TRBD2 identical over 7 bases. The CDR3 runs to 19 residues. Trimming removed 0 bases from V and 0 bases from J; junction bases left unmatched: 11. Germline lookup yields CDR1 ENHRY and CDR2 SYGVKD. The CDR3 sequence: CAISESLGGSSSSYNEQFF. CDR3 DNA: TGTGCCATCAGTGAGTCGCTGGGCGGGAGTTCTTCCTCCTACAATGAGCAGTTCTTC.

V and J are TRBV7-2 and TRBJ1-4; a weak D match, TRBD1 (5 bases). This CDR3 has 14 residues. V was shortened by 3 bases and J by 7 bases, with 12 bases between the two germline ends. CDR1 and CDR2 (germline): SGHTA, FQGNSA. CDR3 DNA sequence: TGTGCCAGCAGCTTGATGGGGGGATTTGAAAAACTGTTTTTT. Translating it yields CASSLMGGFEKLFF.

V is TRBV6-6 and J is TRBJ1-2; 7 bases are a match to TRBD1. This CDR3 spans 13 amino acids. V lost 5 bases to trimming and J lost 8 bases; unmatched junction nucleotides: 8. Per the germline V gene, CDR1 is MNHNY and CDR2 is SVGAGI (reference sequence). The CDR3 region has the DNA TGTGCCAGCAGTGCCGAGGGGGCCGGAGGCTACACCTTC. This translates into CASSAEGAGGYTF.

The chain combines TRBV19 with TRBJ2-5; perhaps TRBD1 as D (6 bases). The V and J ends lost 4 bases and 5 bases respectively, with 14 bases between them. CDR1 is LNHDA and CDR2 is SQIVND in the germline V gene (reference sequence). The CDR3 contains 14 residues. The CDR3 spells CASSRGGRRETQYF. The CDR3 region has the DNA TGTGCCAGTAGTAGAGGGGGTAGACGGGAGACCCAGTACTTC.

The chain has TRBV6-1 and TRBJ2-3, with 9 nucleotides matching TRBD2. Germline CDR1 and CDR2: MNHNS and SASEGT. The length of the CDR3 is 16 residues. V was clipped by 4 bases and J by 1 base; unmatched bases: 6. The CDR3 protein is CASSVRVAGGTDTQYF. The CDR3 DNA sequence: TGTGCCAGCAGTGTCAGGGTAGCGGGAGGCACAGATACGCAGTATTTT.

The V call is TRBV13, the J call TRBJ2-7; 14 bases align to TRBD2. There are 17 residues in the CDR3. Germline V lookup: CDR1 PRHDT, CDR2 FYEKMQ (reference sequence). The V and J ends lost 2 bases and 0 bases, in that order; junction bases with no gene match: 3. Here the CDR3 reads CASSLSGTSGSSYEQYF. CDR3 nucleotide sequence: TGTGCCAGCAGCTTATCCGGGACTAGCGGGAGCTCCTACGAGCAGTACTTC.